This T cell receptor beta chain was sequenced in a study of neoadjuvant anti-PD-1 for oral cavity cancer. Using immunoSEQ multiplex PCR, the repertoire was profiled, and TCRdb retains in-frame clones only, with some absent. The table includes 11,000 to 15,000 clones, more than 65% detected once. The CDR3 has 18 amino acids. Per germline, CDR1 SGHVS and CDR2 FQNEAQ. V dropped 5 bases and J dropped 2; count of bases not matched to a gene: 7. This chain connects TRBV7-8 to TRBJ2-3; 16 positions match TRBD2. Specimen: PBMCs, collected before nivolumab (anti-PD-1) treatment. This receptor was identified in a person between 40 and 79 years old with oral cavity squamous cell carcinoma. The chain's CDR3 is CASSHMGLAGGPTDTQYF. The CDR3 DNA reads as TGTGCCAGCAGCCACATGGGACTAGCGGGGGGGCCCACAGATACGCAGTATTTT.